Listed below are T cell receptor beta chains from one sample, sequenced in a study of T cell repertoires in ileal Crohn's disease. Clones were sequenced by immunoSEQ multiplex PCR, and TCRdb holds only the in-frame ones, with some missing. The sample consists of roughly 17,000 clones, more than 85% of them appearing once. Sequencing was carried out using ileal tissue. All receptors derive from an adult with Crohn's disease. Both conserved end residues are part of each CDR3. The D gene is left open where the match is weak. The size field is filled for only some rows; it gives once, few, many or a size class.

clone_size: .; j_call: TRBJ2-6; d_call: .; v_call: TRBV14; cdr3_aa: CASSQELVSSGANVLTF; cdr3_nt: TGTGCCAGCAGCCAAGAGCTGGTGAGCTCTGGGGCCAACGTCCTGACTTTC
clone_size: .; j_call: TRBJ2-1; d_call: TRBD1; v_call: TRBV10-3; cdr3_aa: CAIRKTGTGNNEQFF; cdr3_nt: TGTGCCATCAGGAAAACCGGGACAGGGAATAATGAGCAGTTCTTC
clone_size: .; j_call: TRBJ1-4; d_call: TRBD1; v_call: TRBV6-1; cdr3_aa: CASSGPGGEKLFF; cdr3_nt: TGTGCCAGCAGTGGACCAGGGGGTGAAAAACTGTTTTTT
clone_size: .; j_call: TRBJ2-3; d_call: TRBD2; v_call: TRBV28; cdr3_aa: CASSLTSGLPTDTQYF; cdr3_nt: TGTGCCAGCAGTTTGACTAGCGGGTTACCCACAGATACGCAGTATTTT
clone_size: .; j_call: TRBJ2-1; d_call: TRBD2; v_call: TRBV29-1; cdr3_aa: CSIALGLAGTNEQFF; cdr3_nt: TGCAGCATCGCCCTGGGACTAGCGGGGACAAATGAGCAGTTCTTC
clone_size: .; j_call: TRBJ1-1; d_call: .; v_call: TRBV7-9; cdr3_aa: CASSLTGLNTEAFF; cdr3_nt: TGTGCCAGCAGCTTGACCGGATTGAACACTGAAGCTTTCTTT
clone_size: .; j_call: TRBJ2-2; d_call: TRBD2; v_call: TRBV5-4; cdr3_aa: CASTTGGGGTGELFF; cdr3_nt: TGTGCCAGCACCACGGGGGGGGGTGGCACCGGGGAGCTGTTTTTT
clone_size: .; j_call: TRBJ1-2; d_call: .; v_call: TRBV5-1; cdr3_aa: CASSFNPGGHNYGYTF; cdr3_nt: TGCGCCAGCAGCTTTAATCCCGGCGGTCATAACTATGGCTACACCTTC
clone_size: .; j_call: TRBJ2-7; d_call: .; v_call: TRBV6-1; cdr3_aa: CASSEVKGGRGHEQYF; cdr3_nt: TGTGCCAGCAGTGAAGTCAAGGGCGGAAGAGGCCACGAGCAGTACTTC
clone_size: .; j_call: TRBJ1-4; d_call: .; v_call: TRBV9; cdr3_aa: CASSVSSGQTNEKLFF; cdr3_nt: TGTGCCAGCAGCGTGTCCTCGGGGCAAACCAATGAAAAACTGTTTTTT
clone_size: .; j_call: TRBJ1-1; d_call: .; v_call: TRBV28; cdr3_aa: CASTEVGTPNTEAFF; cdr3_nt: TGTGCCAGCACCGAAGTGGGGACACCAAACACTGAAGCTTTCTTT
clone_size: once; j_call: TRBJ1-3; d_call: .; v_call: TRBV2; cdr3_aa: CASANGRGGNTIYF; cdr3_nt: TGTGCCAGCGCCAACGGTAGGGGTGGAAACACCATATATTTT
clone_size: .; j_call: TRBJ2-1; d_call: .; v_call: TRBV6-5; cdr3_aa: CASRTLQGRNEQFF; cdr3_nt: TGTGCCAGCAGAACCCTACAGGGTCGGAATGAGCAGTTCTTC
clone_size: .; j_call: TRBJ2-3; d_call: .; v_call: TRBV11-2; cdr3_aa: CASSLGQGLGDTQYF; cdr3_nt: TGTGCCAGCAGCTTAGGCCAGGGGTTGGGAGATACGCAGTATTTT
clone_size: .; j_call: TRBJ2-5; d_call: .; v_call: TRBV10-1; cdr3_aa: CASSESKGTQYF; cdr3_nt: TGCGCCAGCAGTGAGTCGAAGGGGACCCAGTACTTC
clone_size: .; j_call: TRBJ2-3; d_call: TRBD2; v_call: TRBV7-7; cdr3_aa: CASRKTSGAITDTQYF; cdr3_nt: TGTGCCAGCAGGAAAACTAGCGGGGCAATCACAGATACGCAGTATTTT
clone_size: .; j_call: TRBJ1-6; d_call: .; v_call: TRBV6-1; cdr3_aa: CASSEHINSPLHF; cdr3_nt: TGTGCCAGCAGTGAACATATTAATTCACCCCTCCACTTT
clone_size: few; j_call: TRBJ2-2; d_call: .; v_call: TRBV6-1; cdr3_aa: CASTVGGSGELFF; cdr3_nt: TGTGCCAGCACGGTGGGGGGCAGCGGGGAGCTGTTTTTT
clone_size: once; j_call: TRBJ1-3; d_call: .; v_call: TRBV19; cdr3_aa: CASSPKGVSGNTIYF; cdr3_nt: TGTGCCAGTAGTCCAAAGGGGGTCTCTGGAAACACCATATATTTT
clone_size: .; j_call: TRBJ2-5; d_call: TRBD1; v_call: TRBV7-9; cdr3_aa: CASSLGRGGEETQYF; cdr3_nt: TGTGCCAGCAGCTTAGGCAGAGGGGGCGAGGAGACCCAGTACTTC